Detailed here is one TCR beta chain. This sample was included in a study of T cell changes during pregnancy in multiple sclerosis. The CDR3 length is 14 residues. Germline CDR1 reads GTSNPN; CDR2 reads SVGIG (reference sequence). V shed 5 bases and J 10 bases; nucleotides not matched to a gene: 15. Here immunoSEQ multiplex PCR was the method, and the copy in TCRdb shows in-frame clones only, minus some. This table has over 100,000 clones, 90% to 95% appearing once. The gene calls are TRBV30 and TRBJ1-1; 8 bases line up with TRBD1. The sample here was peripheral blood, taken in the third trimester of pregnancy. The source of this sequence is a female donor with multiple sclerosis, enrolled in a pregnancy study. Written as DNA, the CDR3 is TGTGCCTGGGCCGTTTCCGGACAGGGAATAGGAGCTTTCTTT. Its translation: CAWAVSGQGIGAFF.